Sequencing of this T cell receptor beta chain was carried out in a study of identical twins. In TCRdb, the 5' RACE reads were re-called with MiXCR into one record per CDR3 protein. The table records 1.5 million to 2 million distinct CDR3 sequences, about 32% of them present only once. Overall study results and limits: Conclusions leaned on cross-sectional statistical analysis and did not track the same donors over time. Beta out-of-frame twin sharing showed a weaker excess. Beta clonotypes that were abundant in cord blood contained fewer insertions, a pattern absent from memory repertoires.

Regarding this clonotype: The antigen remains unidentified.

This CDR3 is built from 15 residues. Germline loops: CDR1 SGHTA, CDR2 FQGTGA. V shed 5 bases and J 8 bases; nucleotides not matched to a gene: 10. The J gene is TRBJ2-1, the V gene TRBV7-3; 9 nucleotides line up with TRBD1. The source material was cord blood. The receptor's source is a newborn girl in good health. The CDR3 bases are TGTGCCAGCAGCCCCCGGGACAGGGTTAACCATGAGCAGTTCTTC. It codes for CASSPRDRVNHEQFF.